A selection of T cell receptor beta chains follows, all from one sample in a study of cytomegalovirus exposure and HLA in healthy donors. Only in-frame clones appear in the TCRdb table, and some are missing; sequencing was by immunoSEQ multiplex PCR. This sample has approximately 260,000 clones, with 70% to 90% found just once. Sequencing input: PBMCs. Receptors originate from a woman aged 25 to 45 in good health and CMV-seropositive. Both conserved end residues are part of each CDR3. Fields, in order: J gene, clone size, V gene, D gene, CDR3 DNA, CDR3 protein. The D gene is left open where the match is weak. Size tells how often a clone was seen (once, few, many) or the class of an expanded clone, and some rows leave it out.

TRBJ2-3 . TRBV5-1 TRBD2 TGCGCCAGCAGCTTGCTTCTTGCGGGAGAACCCACAGATACGCAGTATTTT CASSLLLAGEPTDTQYF
TRBJ2-7 . TRBV5-1 . TGCGCCAGCAGCTTTGGAGGGACCTACGAGCAGTACTTC CASSFGGTYEQYF
TRBJ2-5 . TRBV27 . TGTGCCAGCAGTTTTAAAGCCGAGGAGACCCAGTACTTC CASSFKAEETQYF
TRBJ2-7 . TRBV18 TRBD2 TGTGCCAGCTCACCGACTAGCGGGAGCTCCTACGAGCAGTACTTC CASSPTSGSSYEQYF
TRBJ1-2 . TRBV7-8 . TGTGCCAGCAGCTTAGCGGTAGCCTATGGCTACACCTTC CASSLAVAYGYTF
TRBJ2-7 few TRBV7-9 TRBD2 TGTGCCAGCAGTCAACTAGCGGGCTCCTACGAGCAGTACTTC CASSQLAGSYEQYF
TRBJ1-4 . TRBV30 . TGTGCCTGGAGCGAGGACAGATCATCAGAAAAACTGTTTTTT CAWSEDRSSEKLFF
TRBJ2-7 . TRBV6-1 TRBD2 TGTGCCAGCAGTGAAGCCCCTAGCGGGAGGGGCCCCCCTTACGAGCAGTACTTC CASSEAPSGRGPPYEQYF
TRBJ1-3 . TRBV6-9 . TGTGCCAGCAGCCACAGGACAGTAAATGGAAACACCATATATTTT CASSHRTVNGNTIYF
TRBJ1-5 . TRBV5-1 . TGCGCCAGCAGCTTGGGACAGGAGATCAATCAGCCCCAGCATTTT CASSLGQEINQPQHF
TRBJ1-3 . TRBV4-2 . TGTGCCAGCAGCCACGCACAGGGAATGGTCGGAAACACCATATATTTT CASSHAQGMVGNTIYF
TRBJ2-7 . TRBV27 . TGTGCCAGCAGTTTCTCCCTCTCCTACGAGCAGTACTTC CASSFSLSYEQYF
TRBJ2-7 . TRBV30 TRBD1 TGTGCCTGGAACACAGGGGGCTACGAGCAGTACTTC CAWNTGGYEQYF
TRBJ2-7 . TRBV12-5 . TGTGCTAGTGGTTTTTTCGACGAGCAGTACTTC CASGFFDEQYF
TRBJ2-7 once TRBV6-1 . TGTGCCAGCAAGGTAGGGACTGAAAATGAGCAGTACTTC CASKVGTENEQYF
TRBJ1-1 once TRBV13 . TGTGCCAGCAGCTTAATTCGGGACACTGAAGCTTTCTTT CASSLIRDTEAFF
TRBJ1-1 . TRBV2 . TGTGCCAGCAGATATCAACACAACACTGAAGCTTTCTTT CASRYQHNTEAFF
TRBJ2-5 . TRBV28 TRBD1 TGTGCCAGCAGTCAGGACAGGGTAGAGACCCAGTACTTC CASSQDRVETQYF
TRBJ2-1 . TRBV28 . TGTGCCAGCAGTTTGGGTCTTGCGGGGAATGAGCAGTTCTTC CASSLGLAGNEQFF
TRBJ2-1 . TRBV29-1 . TGCAGCGGCTGGCTAGGGGGAAATGAGCAGTTCTTC CSGWLGGNEQFF
TRBJ2-1 . TRBV27 TRBD2 TGTGCCAGCAGAAAGACTAGCGGGAGTATCCATGAGCAGTTCTTC CASRKTSGSIHEQFF
TRBJ1-1 . TRBV7-3 TRBD1 TGTGCCAGCAGCTTGGACAGGAATAGAGAAGCTTTCTTT CASSLDRNREAFF
TRBJ2-7 . TRBV6-1 TRBD2 TGTGCCAGCAGTAGGCCCGGGACTAGCGAGTACGAGCAGTACTTC CASSRPGTSEYEQYF
TRBJ1-2 . TRBV19 . TGTGCCAGTGAGAGAAAAGCTAACTATGGCTACACCTTC CASERKANYGYTF
TRBJ1-5 . TRBV6-5 . TGTGCCAGCAGTTCTCCCCTCAACGTGCGGGTAGAGCCCCAGCATTTT CASSSPLNVRVEPQHF
TRBJ2-7 . TRBV10-1 TRBD2 TGCGCCAGCAGTGCGGGGGGGGAGCAGTACTTC CASSAGGEQYF
TRBJ2-2 . TRBV4-1 . TGCGCCAGCAGCCAAGAAACTTCCGGGGAGCTGTTTTTT CASSQETSGELFF
TRBJ2-1 . TRBV10-3 . TGTGCCATCAGTGGGTACGCGACTAGTGTCCATGAGCAGTTCTTC CAISGYATSVHEQFF
TRBJ2-7 . TRBV5-1 TRBD1 TGCGCCAGCAGATGGACAGGGGGCTTATCTGAGCAGTACTTC CASRWTGGLSEQYF
TRBJ2-4 . TRBV10-2 TRBD2 TGCGCCAGCAGTTTTAGCGGGAATGGTAACATTCAGTACTTC CASSFSGNGNIQYF
TRBJ2-7 . TRBV28 TRBD1 TGTGCCAGCAGTTTGGTCCGGGACAGCGCTACCTACGAGCAGTACTTC CASSLVRDSATYEQYF
TRBJ1-1 . TRBV4-2 . TGTGCCAGCAGCCTTGACGAGGGGAGTGGGGGGACTGAAGCTTTCTTT CASSLDEGSGGTEAFF
TRBJ2-7 . TRBV27 TRBD2 TGTGCCAGCAGTGATAGCGGGAGACCGACCTACGAGCAGTACTTC CASSDSGRPTYEQYF
TRBJ2-5 . TRBV5-1 . TGCGCCAGCAGCTTAAGAGGCGAGCTAGAGACCCAGTACTTC CASSLRGELETQYF
TRBJ2-1 . TRBV6-1 . TGTGCCAGCAGGTTCACGGGGGAGGTATACAATGAGCAGTTCTTC CASRFTGEVYNEQFF
TRBJ2-5 . TRBV29-1 TRBD1 TGCAGCGTTGAAGGGACAGGGAATGTGGAGACCCAGTACTTC CSVEGTGNVETQYF
TRBJ1-1 . TRBV6-6 . TGTGCCAGCAGTTACTCAGCGGCTGAAGCTTTCTTT CASSYSAAEAFF
TRBJ2-1 . TRBV5-1 TRBD2 TGCGCCAGCAGCTTGAGGGTATCTAGCGGAAACAATGAGCAGTTCTTC CASSLRVSSGNNEQFF
TRBJ2-7 . TRBV7-9 TRBD1 TGTGCCAGCAGCAATCGGGACAGGGGGTACGAGCAGTACTTC CASSNRDRGYEQYF
TRBJ2-7 few TRBV28 . TGTGCCAGCAGTTCGTTCGAGCAGTACTTC CASSSFEQYF
TRBJ2-1 . TRBV5-1 . TGCGCCAGCAGCTTGGGACTGCCCTCGCCGCCGTCAAACAATGAGCAGTTCTTC CASSLGLPSPPSNNEQFF
TRBJ2-3 . TRBV11-3 TRBD2 TGTGCCAGCAGCTTTAGCGGGGGGACCAGCACAGATACGCAGTATTTT CASSFSGGTSTDTQYF
TRBJ2-7 . TRBV4-1 TRBD2 TGCGCCAGCAGCCATACTAGCGGGATCTCCTACGAGCAGTACTTC CASSHTSGISYEQYF
TRBJ2-7 few TRBV6-6 TRBD1 TGTGCCAGCAGCCATTTCTCAGGGGGCTACGAGCAGTACTTC CASSHFSGGYEQYF
TRBJ2-1 . TRBV7-6 TRBD2 TGTGCCAGCAGCTCCCGACTAGCGAGCTCCTACAATGAGCAGTTCTTC CASSSRLASSYNEQFF